The next 20 T cell receptor beta chains were all read from a single sample in a study of radiation and T cells in renal cell carcinoma (dated by TCRdb to about 2020). The library was made by the immunoSEQ multiplex PCR assay. TCRdb carries this immuneACCESS record with in-frame sequences only. Its versions omit some clonotypes, under half of them owing to an unresolved V gene in the studies checked, with the rest unexplained. The sample table records around 100,000 clones; about 79% of these occur just once. The ten largest clones capture more than 7% of the sample. The sample's time point label, decoded: blood 4 weeks post-SBRT, at nephrectomy. What the treatment or condition label conveys for this sample: 15 Gy SBRT to primary tumor, nephrectomy 4 weeks later. The sample here was blood, taken from a patient whose treatment included radiotherapy and nephrectomy. The source of these receptors is a man between 60 and 75 years old with renal cell carcinoma.

This clone has just a few counts. The chain couples TRBV9 to TRBJ2-1; the match to TRBD2 covers 13 bases. V lost 2 bases to trimming and J lost 8 bases; unmatched junction nucleotides: 4. Germline V gene data show CDR1 as SGDLS and CDR2 as YYNGEE. There are 15 residues in the CDR3. DNA for the CDR3: TGTGCCAGCAGCGTCCGGACTAGCGGGAGCGATGAGCAGTTCTTC. It is translated as CASSVRTSGSDEQFF.

The J gene is TRBJ2-5, the V gene TRBV15; 11 bases are a match to TRBD1. Per germline, CDR1 LNHNV and CDR2 YYDKDF (reference sequence). The CDR3 has 16 amino acids. The ends lost 1 base at V and 4 bases at J; junction bases unmatched: 5. The CDR3: CATSRAGTGGLETQYF. The CDR3 nucleotides read TGTGCCACCAGCAGAGCCGGGACAGGGGGACTAGAGACCCAGTACTTC. Complete variable domain (other parts from reference TRBV15 and TRBJ2-5): DAMVIQNPRYQVTQFGKPVTLSCSQTLNHNVMYWYQQKSSQAPKLLFHYYDKDFNNEADTPDNFQSRRPNTSFCFLDIRSPGLGDTAMYLCATSRAGTGGLETQYFGPGTRLLVL.

DNA of the CDR3: TGTGCCAGCAGTGGGTCTAGCTCCACCTACAATGAGCAGTTCTTC. Encoded protein: CASSGSSSTYNEQFF. The J gene is TRBJ2-1, the V gene TRBV28, with D tentatively TRBD2 (5 bases). CDR1 and CDR2 (germline): MDHEN, SYDVKM. This CDR3 is 15 amino acids long. The germline V and J ends were trimmed by 5 bases and 2 bases, with 13 bases remaining between them.

The V and J genes are TRBV6-1 and TRBJ2-3, with 7 positions matching TRBD1. There are 15 residues in the CDR3. Germline V lookup: CDR1 MNHNS, CDR2 SASEGT. Unmatched junction bases numbered 13, after V lost 6 bases and J lost 7 bases. CDR3 sequence reads: CASRTGTARTHTQYF. DNA for the CDR3: TGTGCCAGCAGGACCGGGACAGCCAGGACACATACGCAGTATTTT.

The chain recombines TRBV9 with TRBJ1-4; D is ambiguous. The CDR3 has 14 amino acids. Germline CDR1 SGDLS, CDR2 YYNGEE. V dropped 0 bases and J dropped 8 bases, with 11 bases sitting between them. The CDR3: CASSVGARLEKLFF. Written as DNA, the CDR3 is TGTGCCAGCAGCGTAGGGGCCCGTTTGGAAAAACTGTTTTTT.

V is TRBV28 and J is TRBJ2-5; TRBD1 agrees at 8 bases. Trimming at V came to 5 bases and at J to 2 bases, leaving 16 bases not matched to a gene. This CDR3 is 18 amino acids long. CDR1 MDHEN and CDR2 SYDVKM come from the germline V gene. CDR3 DNA: TGTGCCAGCAGTACCAATAGAGCTGACAGGGGACGGCAAGAGACCCAGTACTTC. It encodes CASSTNRADRGRQETQYF.

The gene calls are TRBV4-3 and TRBJ2-1, with a weak D call TRBD2 (7 bases). Deletions cut 0 bases from V and 7 bases from J, with 13 bases between. This CDR3 has 15 residues. The germline gives CDR1 LGHNA, CDR2 YSLEER. The CDR3 loop reads CASSQDWGGWNEQFF. CDR3 sequence (DNA): TGCGCCAGCAGCCAAGACTGGGGGGGCTGGAATGAGCAGTTCTTC.

The genes are TRBV19 and TRBJ2-3; 11 bases fit TRBD2. The CDR3 is made up of 15 amino acids. J gave up 4 bases and V 6 bases, and 6 bases lay outside the gene matches. Germline lookup yields CDR1 LNHDA and CDR2 SQIVND (reference sequence). The CDR3 nucleotides read TGTGCCAGTAGCCTGACTAGCGGGAAGTCAGATACGCAGTATTTT. This codes for CASSLTSGKSDTQYF.

The gene calls are TRBV15 and TRBJ1-5; possibly TRBD1 for D (6 bases). Germline-derived CDR1 and CDR2 are LNHNV and YYDKDF (reference sequence). Trimming cost V 1 base and J 1 base, with 14 bases left between them. The CDR3 is made up of 17 amino acids. The CDR3: CATSRGNSGVSNQPQHF. In nucleotides, the CDR3 is TGTGCCACCAGCAGAGGAAACTCAGGGGTGAGCAATCAGCCCCAGCATTTT.

CDR3 loop: CASSDRTGGWTNEQYF. In nucleotides, the CDR3 is TGTGCCAGCAGTGACCGAACAGGGGGATGGACCAACGAGCAGTACTTC. The V call is TRBV25-1, the J call TRBJ2-7; TRBD1 matches 8 bases. The CDR3 is 16 amino acids. CDR1 is MGHDK, CDR2 SYGVNS, per germline. V shed 3 bases, J shed 5 bases, and the junction held 12 bases outside the gene matches.

This clone was seen many times. The chain employs TRBV27 and TRBJ1-2; D perhaps matches TRBD1 (6 bases). The CDR3 contains 14 residues. Germline lookup yields CDR1 MNHEY and CDR2 SMNVEV (reference sequence). The V end lost 5 bases, the J end lost 7 bases, and 17 bases lay between the germline ends. In DNA, the CDR3 is TGTGCCAGCAGTCCCGGACAGTATAGCGCTGGCTACACCTTC. Translation gives CASSPGQYSAGYTF.

CDR3 DNA sequence: TGTGCCAGTAGTATTTCGGGGACTAGTAACACCGGGGAGCTGTTTTTT. Protein sequence: CASSISGTSNTGELFF. The chain carries TRBV19 and TRBJ2-2; TRBD2 matches 8 bases. Germline values: CDR1 LNHDA, CDR2 SQIVND (reference sequence). J was trimmed by 2 bases and V by 3 bases; bases with no gene match: 5. The CDR3 has 16 amino acids.

Only one count was recorded for this clone. The V and J genes are TRBV18 and TRBJ2-7, with 10 bases identical to TRBD2. Trimming took 4 bases from V and 0 from J; bases not matched to a gene: 6. The CDR3 is 16 residues long. From germline, CDR1 is KGHSH and CDR2 LQKENI. CDR3 region: CASSLTSGFSSYEQYF. The DNA of the CDR3 is TGTGCCAGCTCACTGACTAGCGGGTTCTCCTCCTACGAGCAGTACTTC.

The chain carries TRBV7-3 and TRBJ2-5; no definite D call. Trimming took off 5 bases at V and 5 bases at J, with 12 bases between the two ends. The CDR3 is 13 residues long. Germline assignment: CDR1 SGHTA and CDR2 FQGTGA. The CDR3 DNA sequence: TGTGCCAGCAGCGCATTAGTAACGGAGACCCAGTACTTC. Its protein is CASSALVTETQYF.

This clone rates as medium-sized. The chain uses TRBV5-4 and TRBJ2-2, with D uncertain. Trimming cost V 0 bases and J 8 bases, with 5 bases left between them. Germline V gene sequence: CDR1 SGHNT, CDR2 YYREEE (reference sequence). The CDR3 contains 12 residues. The CDR3 DNA is TGTGCCAGCAGCTTGGGTAGGGGGGAGCTGTTTTTT. Protein product: CASSLGRGELFF. Filled out from reference TRBV5-4 and TRBJ2-2, the complete variable domain reads ETGVTQSPTHLIKTRGQQVTLRCSSQSGHNTVSWYQQALGQGPQFIFQYYREEENGRGNFPPRFSGLQFPNYSSELNVNALELDDSALYLCASSLGRGELFFGEGSRLTVL.

The chain has TRBV4-3 and TRBJ1-1; a possible D gene is TRBD1 (6 bases). This CDR3 region has 20 residues. Germline assignment: CDR1 LGHNA and CDR2 YSLEER. V was cut by 3 bases and J by 0 bases, with 26 bases left in between. CDR3 in DNA: TGCGCCAGCAGCCAGTCCGGGCACCGATTGGGGGCAACTCTGAACACTGAAGCTTTCTTT. Protein product: CASSQSGHRLGATLNTEAFF.

The chain carries TRBV5-6 and TRBJ2-5; no definite D call. The V end lost 0 bases, the J end lost 5 bases, and 5 bases lay between the germline ends. Looked up from germline, CDR1 is SGHDT and CDR2 is YYEEEE. CDR3 size: 12 residues. CDR3 region: CASSLASETQYF. The CDR3 DNA is TGTGCCAGCAGCTTGGCCAGCGAGACCCAGTACTTC.

The chain has TRBV5-1 and TRBJ2-2; TRBD1 matches at 8 bases. The trim removed 4 bases at V and 1 base at J, leaving 3 bases unmatched. Germline-derived CDR1 and CDR2 are SGHRS and YFSETQ. This CDR3 has 15 amino acids. DNA for the CDR3: TGCGCCAGCAGCCTCGGACAGGGGAACACCGGGGAGCTGTTTTTT. Translation: CASSLGQGNTGELFF.

This clone was observed once. The CDR3 loop is CASRWTSGYNEQFF. The CDR3 region has the DNA TGTGCCAGCAGATGGACTAGCGGCTACAATGAGCAGTTCTTC. The chain combines TRBV6-1 with TRBJ2-1; 10 bases align to TRBD2. This CDR3 is 14 amino acids long. Germline values: CDR1 MNHNS, CDR2 SASEGT. Unmatched junction bases numbered 2, after V lost 6 bases and J lost 3 bases.

V usage is TRBV27 and J usage is TRBJ2-1, with 7 bases matching TRBD2. This CDR3 region has 14 residues. The germline gives CDR1 MNHEY, CDR2 SMNVEV (reference sequence). Losses at the gene ends were 6 bases for V and 3 bases for J; bases not matched to a gene: 5. CDR3 loop: CASRGTKGYNEQFF. CDR3 nucleotides: TGTGCCAGCAGGGGGACTAAGGGCTACAATGAGCAGTTCTTC.